This T cell receptor (beta chain) appears in the sequencing data of a study of CD8 T cells in ankylosing spondylitis. Whole-study findings and limits: Some of the motif variants had earlier been found in reactive arthritis patients' fluid and blood. CD8+ cells made up the disease-linked clones, which were relatively rare in peripheral blood. Seemingly characteristic of ankylosing spondylitis blood was a TCR beta motif consisting of about 8 highly homologous variants. Reported data indicate significant enrichment of disease-linked clones within matched ankylosing spondylitis synovial fluid.

Libraries for TCR beta were made by quantitative 5'-RACE with molecular barcodes. One entry per CDR3 protein results from TCRdb running MiXCR on the 5' RACE reads. There are fewer than 550,000 distinct CDR3 sequences in the sample; about 5% occur only once, and roughly 3.5% lies in the top ten. The germline gives CDR1 SQVTM, CDR2 ANQGSEA. The ends were cut back, 7 bases at V and 2 bases at J, with 13 bases in the middle. The CDR3 consists of 13 residues. There are many counts of this clonotype. Antigen specificity is unknown. The V call is TRBV29-1, the J call TRBJ2-3, with D tentatively TRBD2 (6 bases). Sequenced: blood, either unsorted or a sorted T cell fraction (not recorded which). The TCR originated in a male donor with ankylosing spondylitis. CDR3 DNA sequence: TGCAGCGCTAGGACTATACTCACAGATACGCAGTATTTT. This codes for CSARTILTDTQYF.